This TCR beta chain was recorded in a study of beta chain features in type 1 diabetes. Whole-study findings and limits: TCRB CDR3s from Type 1 diabetes patients were moderately but significantly shorter in all four CD4+ subsets.

Sequencing targeted expressed TCRB transcripts, as all isolated RNA had been reverse transcribed. Generated by immunoSEQ multiplex PCR, the TCRdb table keeps only in-frame clones and is missing some. Among a few hundred thousand clones listed, approximately 12% were seen once. This clone has just a few counts. Antigen: not known. CDR3 length: 12 amino acids. Germline V gene lookup returns CDR1 SQVTM and CDR2 ANQGSEA. V gave up 5 bases and J gave up 7 bases; unmatched junction bases: 7. This receptor was identified in a young woman with type 1 diabetes. Sequences were obtained from naive CD4+ T cells from blood. The chain recombines TRBV29-1 with TRBJ1-2, with TRBD1 matching over 7 bases. The DNA of the CDR3 is TGCAGCGTTACTATAGGGGGCTTTGGCTACACCTTC. Encoded protein: CSVTIGGFGYTF.